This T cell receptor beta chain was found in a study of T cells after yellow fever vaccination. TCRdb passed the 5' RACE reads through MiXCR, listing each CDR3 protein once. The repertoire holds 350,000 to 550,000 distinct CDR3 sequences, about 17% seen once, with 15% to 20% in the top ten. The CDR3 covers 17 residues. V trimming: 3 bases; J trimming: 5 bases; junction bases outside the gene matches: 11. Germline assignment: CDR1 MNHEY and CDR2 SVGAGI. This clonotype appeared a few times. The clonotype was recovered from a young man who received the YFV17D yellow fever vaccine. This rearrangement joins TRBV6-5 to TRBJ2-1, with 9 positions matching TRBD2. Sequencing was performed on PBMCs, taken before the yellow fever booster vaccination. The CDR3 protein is CASSYEPSGVPDNEQFF. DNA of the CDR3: TGTGCCAGCAGTTATGAACCTAGCGGGGTACCGGACAATGAGCAGTTCTTC.